These 20 T cell receptor beta chains were sequenced from one sample in a study of T cells in localized non-small cell lung cancer. Using immunoSEQ multiplex PCR, the repertoire was profiled, and TCRdb retains in-frame clones only, with some absent. The table records some 21,000 clones, 80% to 95% of them present only once. The sample was peripheral blood, taken before any cancer treatment. All receptors derive from a male donor aged 60 or over with stage I squamous cell lung carcinoma.

This chain links TRBV5-1 with TRBJ1-2, with no clear D. Germline V lookup: CDR1 SGHRS, CDR2 YFSETQ. The CDR3 is made up of 14 amino acids. V was trimmed by 0 bases and J by 4 bases, leaving 10 bases between them. CDR3 sequence: CASSLELAAYGYTF. The CDR3 bases are TGCGCCAGCAGCTTGGAACTTGCCGCCTATGGCTACACCTTC.

This chain links TRBV2 with TRBJ2-1, with 10 nucleotides matching TRBD2. Germline V gene lookup returns CDR1 SNHLY and CDR2 FYNNEI. Germline trimming cut 7 bases from V and 8 bases from J; bases unmatched to any gene: 17. This CDR3 comprises 17 residues. The CDR3: CASNQPIAGGRGDEQFF. The CDR3 DNA sequence: TGTGCCAGCAACCAGCCCATAGCGGGAGGAAGAGGCGATGAGCAGTTCTTC.

The rearrangement joins TRBV15 to TRBJ2-7, with TRBD2 as a possible D gene (6 bases). There are 17 residues in the CDR3. V was cut by 1 base and J by 6 bases, with 22 bases left in between. Germline-derived CDR1 and CDR2 are LNHNV and YYDKDF (reference sequence). The CDR3 loop reads CATSRAIGRWETGEQYF. The CDR3 DNA reads TGTGCCACCAGCAGAGCTATAGGGAGGTGGGAGACGGGCGAGCAGTACTTC.

The chain couples TRBV29-1 to TRBJ2-2; 7 positions match TRBD2. This CDR3 spans 16 amino acids. The ends lost 7 bases at V and 6 bases at J; junction bases unmatched: 17. Per germline, CDR1 SQVTM and CDR2 ANQGSEA. DNA of the CDR3: TGCAGCGCCAAGGCGGGGAGGGGTGGTAAACCCGGGGAGCTGTTTTTT. It codes for CSAKAGRGGKPGELFF.

The V and J genes are TRBV6-6 and TRBJ2-6; 10 nucleotides agree with TRBD2. V shed 6 bases and J 4 bases; nucleotides not matched to a gene: 6. The CDR3 covers 16 residues. Germline V CDR1 and CDR2: MNHNY, SVGAGI (reference sequence). The CDR3 protein is CASRVTSGSGANVLTF. In DNA, the CDR3 is TGTGCCAGCAGGGTGACTAGCGGGTCCGGGGCCAACGTCCTGACTTTC.

This clone occurred once. The CDR3 sequence is CAVEAGVAYEQYF. In nucleotides, the CDR3 is TGTGCCGTCGAAGCGGGAGTAGCCTACGAGCAGTACTTC. The V and J genes are TRBV6-5 and TRBJ2-7; 8 positions match TRBD2. Germline trimming cut 11 bases from V and 2 bases from J; bases unmatched to any gene: 8. There are 13 residues in the CDR3. Germline loops: CDR1 MNHEY, CDR2 SVGAGI.

The rearrangement joins TRBV11-2 to TRBJ1-4; 7 nucleotides line up with TRBD1. J was trimmed by 6 bases and V by 3 bases; bases with no gene match: 1. From germline, CDR1 is SGHAT and CDR2 FQNNGV. This CDR3 contains 13 residues. CDR3 in amino acids: CASSFTGDEKLFF. In DNA form, the CDR3 reads TGTGCCAGCAGCTTTACAGGGGATGAAAAACTGTTTTTT.

The rearrangement links TRBV30 to TRBJ2-3; possible D gene TRBD1, 6 bases. V lost 5 bases to trimming and J lost 2 bases, with 11 bases between them. CDR3 length: 13 residues. Germline V gene lookup returns CDR1 GTSNPN and CDR2 SVGIG (reference sequence). The CDR3 sequence: CAWSRGDTDTQYF. The CDR3, as DNA: TGTGCCTGGTCCAGGGGAGACACAGATACGCAGTATTTT.

The V call is TRBV19, the J call TRBJ2-2; D might be TRBD2 (6 bases). CDR1 LNHDA and CDR2 SQIVND come from the germline V gene (reference sequence). The germline V and J ends were trimmed by 10 bases and 0 bases, with 18 bases remaining between them. The CDR3 is 16 residues long. CDR3 DNA sequence: TGTGCCACCTCCGGGGGTCGGGGCGCGAACACCGGGGAGCTGTTTTTT. Translating it yields CATSGGRGANTGELFF.

The chain uses TRBV7-9 and TRBJ2-7, with no clear D. Germline lookup yields CDR1 SEHNR and CDR2 FQNEAQ (reference sequence). The CDR3 is made up of 15 amino acids. V gave up 4 bases and J gave up 2 bases, with 15 bases separating them. As DNA, the CDR3 is TGTGCCAGCAGCTCCAACCGGAGAGCAACCTACGAGCAGTACTTC. This encodes CASSSNRRATYEQYF. The variable domain in full, with the rest retrieved from reference TRBV7-9 and TRBJ2-7, is DTGVSQNPRHKITKRGQNVTFRCDPISEHNRLYWYRQTLGQGPEFLTYFQNEAQLEKSRLLSDRFSAERPKGSFSTLEIQRTEQGDSAMYLCASSSNRRATYEQYFGPGTRLTVT.

The chain combines TRBV11-3 with TRBJ2-1; TRBD2 is a possible D gene (5 bases). The germline CDR1 and CDR2 sequences are SGHNT and YENEEA. The CDR3 sequence is 15 residues long. V shed 2 bases and J shed 6 bases, with 14 bases lying between them. CDR3 DNA sequence: TGTGCCAGCAGCTTAATTTCGGGGTCAGGCAATGAGCAGTTCTTC. This gives the protein CASSLISGSGNEQFF.

On this clone itself: This same CDR3 is encoded by further DNA sequences in the sample. The rearrangement uses TRBV25-1 and TRBJ1-5, with a weak D call TRBD1 (5 bases). This CDR3 contains 12 residues. Germline V gene lookup returns CDR1 MGHDK and CDR2 SYGVNS. Deletions cut 5 bases from V and 4 bases from J, with 6 bases between. This CDR3 is CASSWGNQPQHF. The CDR3 bases are TGTGCCAGCAGTTGGGGGAATCAGCCCCAGCATTTT.

The V gene is TRBV11-2, the J gene TRBJ2-7; the D call may be TRBD1 or TRBD2 (5 bases each). This CDR3 is 16 amino acids long. Germline V gene data show CDR1 as SGHAT and CDR2 as FQNNGV. Trimming stripped 4 bases from V and 4 bases from J, with 20 bases between. The CDR3 reads CASSSRQSGTKYEQYF. In DNA, the CDR3 is TGTGCCAGCAGCTCCCGACAGAGCGGAACAAAATACGAGCAGTACTTC. Complete variable domain (other parts from reference TRBV11-2 and TRBJ2-7): EAGVAQSPRYKIIEKRQSVAFWCNPISGHATLYWYQQILGQGPKLLIQFQNNGVVDDSQLPKDRFSAERLKGVDSTLKIQPAKLEDSAVYLCASSSRQSGTKYEQYFGPGTRLTVT.

The genes are TRBV25-1 and TRBJ1-4; maybe TRBD1 (5 bases). The V end lost 6 bases, the J end lost 14 bases, and 19 bases lay between the germline ends. This CDR3 has 13 amino acids. CDR1 and CDR2 (germline): MGHDK, SYGVNS. CDR3 protein: CASSADGDVGLFF. The CDR3 DNA reads TGTGCCAGCAGCGCAGACGGGGACGTCGGGCTGTTTTTT.

The gene calls are TRBV5-1 and TRBJ2-7; 7 bases agree with TRBD1. The junction had 7 bases not matched to a gene; V was cut back by 4 bases and J by 6 bases. CDR1 is SGHRS and CDR2 is YFSETQ in the germline V gene. CDR3 length: 13 residues. The CDR3: CASSEGAVVEQYF. The CDR3 coding sequence is TGCGCCAGCAGCGAGGGGGCTGTAGTCGAGCAGTACTTC.

In this sample, this clone turned up once. The DNA of the CDR3 is TGTGCCAGCAGTGGAGCTAGCGGGACGGACAATGAGCAGTTCTTC. Protein: CASSGASGTDNEQFF. V usage is TRBV2 and J usage is TRBJ2-1; TRBD2 matches at 9 bases. Unmatched junction bases numbered 6, after V lost 4 bases and J lost 5 bases. This CDR3 spans 15 amino acids. Germline values: CDR1 SNHLY, CDR2 FYNNEI. The variable domain in full, with the rest retrieved from reference TRBV2 and TRBJ2-1, is EPEVTQTPSHQVTQMGQEVILRCVPISNHLYFYWYRQILGQKVEFLVSFYNNEISEKSEIFDDQFSVERPDGSNFTLKIRSTKLEDSAMYFCASSGASGTDNEQFFGPGTRLTVL.

The chain joins TRBV19 to TRBJ1-1; 9 bases map to TRBD1. Germline assignment: CDR1 LNHDA and CDR2 SQIVND (reference sequence). The CDR3 consists of 15 residues. With 5 bases clipped from V and 6 bases from J, the junction kept 10 bases outside the gene matches. CDR3 nucleotides: TGTGCCAGTAGTGGCACGATGGGACAGGGCCCTGAAGCTTTCTTT. This sequence encodes CASSGTMGQGPEAFF.

This sequence joins TRBV7-9 and TRBJ2-2; D not resolved. V was cut by 2 bases and J by 9 bases, with 4 bases left in between. The CDR3 sequence is 11 residues long. CDR1 and CDR2 (germline): SEHNR, FQNEAQ (reference sequence). DNA of the CDR3: TGTGCCAGCAGCTTACTGAGGGAGCTGTTTTTT. Translating gives CASSLLRELFF.

The J gene is TRBJ2-1, the V gene TRBV19; 8 nucleotides line up with TRBD2. V trimming: 3 bases; J trimming: 3 bases; junction bases outside the gene matches: 7. Germline CDR1 reads LNHDA; CDR2 reads SQIVND (reference sequence). CDR3 size: 16 residues. The CDR3 DNA follows: TGTGCCAGTAGTATGGAAGCGGGAGTCGGCTACAATGAGCAGTTCTTC. As protein: CASSMEAGVGYNEQFF.

In its sample, this clone was seen a few times. This chain joins TRBV27 and TRBJ2-2, with 11 bases that match TRBD2. In germline, CDR1 is MNHEY, CDR2 SMNVEV (reference sequence). The CDR3 spans 17 residues. J was trimmed by 5 bases and V by 1 base; bases with no gene match: 6. DNA for the CDR3: TGTGCCAGCAGTTTATTAGCGGGAGGGCCAAGAACCGGGGAGCTGTTTTTT. It yields the protein CASSLLAGGPRTGELFF.